The entry that follows covers one T cell receptor beta chain sequence. The data originate from a study of T cells after yellow fever vaccination. Study details: SMART-Seq v4 Ultra Low Input handled preparation of low-cell-number fractions.

TCRdb itself ran the 5' RACE reads through MiXCR, one entry per CDR3 protein. This sample has hundreds of thousands of distinct CDR3 sequences, with about 13% found just once. The CDR3 runs 17 residues. Germline lookup yields CDR1 MNHEY and CDR2 SVGAGI. The V and J ends lost 0 bases and 6 bases, in that order; junction bases with no gene match: 7. The source was PBMCs, collected on the day of the yellow fever booster vaccination. The chain has TRBV6-5 and TRBJ2-3; 12 positions agree with TRBD2. This sequence originates from a man younger than 40 who received the YFV17D yellow fever vaccine. This CDR3 is CASSYSWTSGAGDTQYF. DNA for the CDR3: TGTGCCAGCAGTTACTCATGGACTAGCGGGGCCGGGGATACGCAGTATTTT.